This T cell receptor (beta chain) was recovered during a study of T cells after posttransplantation cyclophosphamide. Repertoires were generated with immunoSEQ multiplex PCR, while TCRdb's copy carries only in-frame clones and drops some. The data contain a few thousand clones, around 60% of them singletons. General study results and limits: After PTCy, TRB diversity resembled that of CNI/methotrexate controls.

Trimming took off 5 bases at V and 11 bases at J, with 13 bases between the two ends. Germline V CDR1 and CDR2: SEHNR, FQNEAQ (reference sequence). This CDR3 spans 12 amino acids. This clone appeared a single time. Its target is not known. The sequence derives from a woman aged 60-70 years in good health, CMV-negative, and a related stem cell transplant donor. This rearrangement joins TRBV7-9 to TRBJ2-1, with D maybe TRBD1 (6 bases). The sample taken for sequencing was memory CD8+ T cells sorted from blood. The CDR3 spells CASSLRTEQQFF. DNA of the CDR3: TGTGCCAGCAGCCTTAGGACAGAACAGCAGTTCTTC.